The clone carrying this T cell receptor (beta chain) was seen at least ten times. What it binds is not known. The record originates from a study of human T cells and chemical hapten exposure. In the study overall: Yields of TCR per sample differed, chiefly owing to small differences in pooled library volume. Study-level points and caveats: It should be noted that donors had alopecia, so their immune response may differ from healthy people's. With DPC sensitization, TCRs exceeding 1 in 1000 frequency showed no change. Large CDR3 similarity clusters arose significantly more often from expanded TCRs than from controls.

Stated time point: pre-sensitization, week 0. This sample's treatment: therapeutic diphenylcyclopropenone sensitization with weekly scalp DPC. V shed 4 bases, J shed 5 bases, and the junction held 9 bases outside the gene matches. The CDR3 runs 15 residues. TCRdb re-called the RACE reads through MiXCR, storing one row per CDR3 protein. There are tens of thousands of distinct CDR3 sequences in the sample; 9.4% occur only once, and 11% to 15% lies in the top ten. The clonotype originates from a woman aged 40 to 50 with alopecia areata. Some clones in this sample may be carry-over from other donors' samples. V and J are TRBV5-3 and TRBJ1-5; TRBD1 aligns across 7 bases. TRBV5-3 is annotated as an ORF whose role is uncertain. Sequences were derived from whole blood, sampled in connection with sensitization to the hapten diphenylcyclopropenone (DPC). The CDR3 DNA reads TGTGCCAGAAGCCCCTACAGGGGCTTGTATCAGCCCCAGCATTTT. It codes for CARSPYRGLYQPQHF.